This T cell receptor (beta chain) was captured in a study of regulatory T cells in long-lasting Graves disease. This clonotype was recorded a few times. Its antigen is unidentified. Sequencing libraries for TCR beta were prepared with iRepertoire HTBI primers and Arm-PCR of CDR3 regions. TCRdb redid the calling of the multiplex PCR reads with MiXCR, one entry per CDR3 protein. The sample consists of 500,000 to 800,000 distinct CDR3 sequences, about 30% of them appearing once. Study-wide findings and caveats: TRBV28, TRBJ1-2 and TRBJ2-5 were favored in persistent disease.

Indicated time point: persistent/refractory GD, antithyroid drugs over 5 years with positive TRAb. PBMC-derived RNA was used for the TCR library. In each case, Graves' disease was diagnosed per American Thyroid Association guidelines. The CDR3 sequence is 12 residues long. The V end lost 4 bases, the J end lost 6 bases, and 7 bases lay between the germline ends. From germline, CDR1 is SNHLY and CDR2 FYNNEI. The starting material was peripheral blood mononuclear cells (PBMCs), obtained when the disease was refractory, from a patient treated with antithyroid drugs. The receptor comes from a female donor with Graves disease. This sequence joins TRBV2 and TRBJ1-5; TRBD1 is a possible D gene (5 bases). DNA of the CDR3: TGTGCCAGCAGTGCCGACAGTCAGCCCCAGCATTTT. Its translation is CASSADSQPQHF.